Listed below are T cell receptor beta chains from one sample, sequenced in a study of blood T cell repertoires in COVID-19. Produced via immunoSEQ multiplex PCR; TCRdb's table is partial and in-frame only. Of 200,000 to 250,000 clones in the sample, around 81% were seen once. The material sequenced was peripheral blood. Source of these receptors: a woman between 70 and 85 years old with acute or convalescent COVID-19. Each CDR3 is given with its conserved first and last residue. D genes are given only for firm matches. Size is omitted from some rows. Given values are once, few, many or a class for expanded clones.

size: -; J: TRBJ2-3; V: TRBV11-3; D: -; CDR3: CASSLGLSTDTQYF; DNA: TGTGCCAGCAGCTTAGGGCTTAGCACAGATACGCAGTATTTT
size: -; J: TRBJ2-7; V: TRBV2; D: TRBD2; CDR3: CASTETSRTYEQYF; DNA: TGTGCCAGCACTGAGACTAGCAGAACCTACGAGCAGTACTTC
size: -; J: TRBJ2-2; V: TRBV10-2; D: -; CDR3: CASSRNTGELFF; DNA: TGCGCCAGCAGTCGGAACACCGGGGAGCTGTTTTTT
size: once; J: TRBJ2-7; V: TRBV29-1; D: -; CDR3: CSVGTVYEQYF; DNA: TGCAGCGTTGGGACAGTCTACGAGCAGTACTTC
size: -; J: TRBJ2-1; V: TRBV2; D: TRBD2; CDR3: CASLAGSYNEQFF; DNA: TGTGCCAGTCTAGCGGGGTCCTACAATGAGCAGTTCTTC
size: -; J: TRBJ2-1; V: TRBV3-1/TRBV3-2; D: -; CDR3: CASSQAGVNEQFF; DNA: TGTGCCAGCAGCCAAGCCGGGGTCAATGAGCAGTTCTTC
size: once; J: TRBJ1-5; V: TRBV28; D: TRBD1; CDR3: CASSLLNRGYQPQHF; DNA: TGTGCCAGCAGTTTGCTTAACAGGGGTTATCAGCCCCAGCATTTT
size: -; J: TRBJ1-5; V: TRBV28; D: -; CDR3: CASSTSYSNQPQHF; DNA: TGTGCCAGCAGTACCAGTTATAGCAATCAGCCCCAGCATTTT
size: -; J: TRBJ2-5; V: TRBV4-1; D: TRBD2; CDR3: CASSLGLAGGETQYF; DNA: TGCGCCAGCAGCCTCGGACTAGCGGGAGGAGAGACCCAGTACTTC
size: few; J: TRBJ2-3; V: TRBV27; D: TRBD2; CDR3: CASRRWGLAGRGGTDTQYF; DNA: TGTGCCAGCAGGCGTTGGGGACTAGCGGGAAGGGGAGGGACAGATACGCAGTATTTT
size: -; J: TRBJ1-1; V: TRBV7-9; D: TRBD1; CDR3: CASSSQGQQTEAFF; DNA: TGTGCCAGCAGCTCCCAGGGACAGCAGACTGAAGCTTTCTTT
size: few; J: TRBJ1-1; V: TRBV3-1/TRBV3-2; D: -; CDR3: CASSQGGGANTEAFF; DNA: TGTGCCAGCAGCCAAGGCGGGGGGGCGAACACTGAAGCTTTCTTT
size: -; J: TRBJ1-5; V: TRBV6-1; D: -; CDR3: CASSERTGNQPQHF; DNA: TGTGCCAGCAGTGAAAGGACTGGCAATCAGCCCCAGCATTTT
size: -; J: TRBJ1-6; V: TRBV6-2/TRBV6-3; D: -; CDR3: CASSYRQGYSYNSPLHF; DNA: TGTGCCAGCAGTTACCGCCAGGGTTATTCTTATAATTCACCCCTCCACTTT
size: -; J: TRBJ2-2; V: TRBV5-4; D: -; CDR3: CASSPGLRTGELFF; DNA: TGTGCCAGCAGCCCGGGACTGCGTACCGGGGAGCTGTTTTTT
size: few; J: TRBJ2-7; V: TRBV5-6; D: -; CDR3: CASSHLTGTYEQYF; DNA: TGTGCCAGCAGCCACCTAACGGGGACCTACGAGCAGTACTTC
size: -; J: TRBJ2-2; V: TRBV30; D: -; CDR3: CTLGLANTGELFF; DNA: TGTACTTTGGGGCTAGCGAACACCGGGGAGCTGTTTTTT
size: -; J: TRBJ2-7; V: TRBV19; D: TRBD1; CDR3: CASSIDYRGYEQYF; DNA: TGTGCCAGTAGTATAGATTACAGGGGCTACGAGCAGTACTTC
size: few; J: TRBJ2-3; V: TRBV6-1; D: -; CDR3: CASSWLQNTDTQYF; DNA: TGTGCCAGCAGTTGGTTACAGAACACAGATACGCAGTATTTT
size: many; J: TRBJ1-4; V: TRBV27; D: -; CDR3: CASSPYWGRNEKLFF; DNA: TGTGCCAGCAGTCCCTATTGGGGGCGAAACGAAAAACTGTTTTTT
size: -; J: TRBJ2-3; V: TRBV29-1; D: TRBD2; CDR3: CSVGTSGARKYF; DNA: TGCAGCGTGGGGACTAGCGGAGCTAGAAAGTATTTT
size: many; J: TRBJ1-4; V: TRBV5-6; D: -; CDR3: CASSSTPTDINEKLFF; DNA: TGTGCCAGCAGCTCCACTCCGACAGATATTAATGAAAAACTGTTTTTT
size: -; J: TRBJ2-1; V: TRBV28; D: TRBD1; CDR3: CASLRSGTGAWYEQFF; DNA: TGTGCCAGCCTTAGGAGTGGGACAGGGGCTTGGTATGAGCAGTTCTTC
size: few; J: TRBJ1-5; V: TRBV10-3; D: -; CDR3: CAISGGGVSNQPQHF; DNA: TGTGCCATCAGTGGTGGAGGGGTTAGCAATCAGCCCCAGCATTTT
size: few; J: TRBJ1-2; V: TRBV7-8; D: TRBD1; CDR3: CASSFGQGGEGYTF; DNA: TGTGCCAGCAGCTTCGGTCAGGGGGGTGAGGGCTACACCTTC
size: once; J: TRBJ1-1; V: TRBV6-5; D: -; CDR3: CASSTTGNTEAFF; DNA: TGTGCCAGCAGTACGACAGGGAACACTGAAGCTTTCTTT
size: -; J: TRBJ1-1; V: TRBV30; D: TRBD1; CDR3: CAWSQGQGGTEAFF; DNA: TGTGCCTGGAGCCAAGGACAGGGGGGCACTGAAGCTTTCTTT
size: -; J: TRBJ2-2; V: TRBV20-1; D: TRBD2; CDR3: CSASPTSGRATGELFF; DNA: TGCAGTGCTAGTCCGACTAGCGGGAGGGCCACCGGGGAGCTGTTTTTT
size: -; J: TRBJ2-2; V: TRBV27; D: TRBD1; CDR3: CASTPWDRGRTGELFF; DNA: TGTGCCAGCACCCCGTGGGACAGGGGGCGTACCGGGGAGCTGTTTTTT
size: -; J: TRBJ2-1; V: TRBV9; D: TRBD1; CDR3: CASSVAGGLGDEQFF; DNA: TGTGCCAGCAGCGTAGCAGGGGGCCTTGGCGATGAGCAGTTCTTC
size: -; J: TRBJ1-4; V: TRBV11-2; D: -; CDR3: CASSRTGTLIF; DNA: TGTGCCAGCAGCCGTACGGGGACACTCATTTTT
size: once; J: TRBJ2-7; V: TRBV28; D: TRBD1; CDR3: CASSTLGGQGSYEQYF; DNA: TGTGCCAGCAGTACCCTCGGGGGACAGGGCTCCTACGAGCAGTACTTC
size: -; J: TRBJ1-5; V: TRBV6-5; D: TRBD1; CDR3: CASSLTGGGQPQHF; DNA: TGTGCCAGCAGTTTGACAGGGGGCGGACAGCCCCAGCATTTT
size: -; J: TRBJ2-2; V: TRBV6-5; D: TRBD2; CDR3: CASLPSGGNTGELFF; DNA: TGTGCCAGCCTCCCTAGCGGGGGGAACACCGGGGAGCTGTTTTTT
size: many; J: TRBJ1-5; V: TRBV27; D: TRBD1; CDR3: CASSSLGQGEANQPQHF; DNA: TGTGCCAGCAGTTCGCTGGGACAGGGGGAAGCCAATCAGCCCCAGCATTTT
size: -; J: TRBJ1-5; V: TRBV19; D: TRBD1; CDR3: CASSIVPGTDNQPQHF; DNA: TGTGCCAGTAGTATAGTACCCGGGACAGACAATCAGCCCCAGCATTTT
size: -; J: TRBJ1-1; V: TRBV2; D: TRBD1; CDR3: CASSGGQGLSGTEAFF; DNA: TGTGCCAGCAGCGGGGGACAGGGTCTCAGTGGCACTGAAGCTTTCTTT
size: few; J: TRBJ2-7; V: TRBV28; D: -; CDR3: CASSFYRSSYEQYF; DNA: TGTGCCAGCAGTTTTTACAGGAGCTCCTACGAGCAGTACTTC
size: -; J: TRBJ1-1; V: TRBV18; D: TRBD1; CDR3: CASSPTGDGTEAFF; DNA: TGTGCCAGCTCACCGACAGGGGACGGGACTGAAGCTTTCTTT
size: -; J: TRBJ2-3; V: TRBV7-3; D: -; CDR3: CASSLNPLGGTDTQYF; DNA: TGTGCCAGCAGCTTAAACCCGCTAGGCGGCACAGATACGCAGTATTTT
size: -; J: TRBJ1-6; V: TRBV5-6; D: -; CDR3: CASSTRTAYNSPLHF; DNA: TGTGCCAGCAGCACCAGGACAGCTTATAATTCACCCCTCCACTTT
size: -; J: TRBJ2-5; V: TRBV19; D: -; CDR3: CASSPRQEEETQYF; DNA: TGTGCCAGTAGTCCACGACAGGAGGAGGAGACCCAGTACTTC
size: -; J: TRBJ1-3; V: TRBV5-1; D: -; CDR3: CASNEGGTGNTIYF; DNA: TGCGCCAGCAACGAGGGAGGGACTGGAAACACCATATATTTT
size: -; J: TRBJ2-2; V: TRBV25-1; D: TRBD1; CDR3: CASKARDSGRVGELFF; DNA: TGTGCCAGCAAAGCCCGGGACAGCGGACGGGTCGGGGAGCTGTTTTTT